This T cell receptor beta chain is from a study of beta chain features in type 1 diabetes. Overall study results and limits: It was among patients, rather than healthy donors, that naive, central memory and Treg TCRB repertoires appeared more similar. In every one of the four CD4+ subsets, TCRB CDR3s were moderately but significantly shorter in Type 1 diabetes patients.

cDNA synthesis used the whole RNA isolate, giving expressed TCRB sequences. Profiled with immunoSEQ multiplex PCR; TCRdb holds only in-frame clones, not every one. The repertoire has hundreds of thousands of clones, over 13% of them found once; the top ten carry 0.03% to 0.04%. There are a few counts of this clone. Antigen specificity is unknown. The CDR3 sequence is 15 residues long. Germline V gene sequence: CDR1 SGDLS, CDR2 YYNGEE. With 0 bases removed from V and 3 bases from J, the gap between germline ends came to 10 bases. Sequenced input: naive CD4+ T cells from blood. This TCR was sampled from a man aged 18 to 30 with type 1 diabetes. The chain couples TRBV9 to TRBJ1-5, with D perhaps TRBD1 (5 bases). The CDR3 loop is CASSVGGGPNQPQHF. The CDR3 coding sequence is TGTGCCAGCAGCGTAGGTGGGGGACCCAATCAGCCCCAGCATTTT.